This TCR beta chain is from a study of spatial heterogeneity in lung cancer. Details on this clonotype: Its antigen is not identified.

Time point given: sample taken at primary tumor resection. Study-wide results and limits: For expanded intratumoral alpha and beta TCRs, counts tracked tumor mutation counts.

TCRdb re-called the 5' RACE reads through MiXCR, storing one row per CDR3 protein. This repertoire shows approximately 4,100 distinct CDR3 sequences, over 5% found once; its top ten account for around 19%. The germline gives CDR1 SGHTS, CDR2 YDEGEE. V lost 5 bases and J 5 bases, leaving 10 bases between the germline ends. There are 12 residues in the CDR3. The material was lung tumor tissue, obtained at surgery. V and J are TRBV5-8 and TRBJ2-5; D remains ambiguous. The sequence was obtained from a male donor with early-stage non-small cell lung cancer. CDR3 region: CASRLDVETQYF. The CDR3 DNA reads TGTGCCAGCAGACTGGACGTCGAGACCCAGTACTTC.